This T cell receptor beta chain was captured in a study of blood T cell repertoires in COVID-19. Study overall: Acute-phase and convalescent COVID-19 samples originated in the United States, Italy and Spain. Nucleic acid was either cDNA or gDNA, and it came from T cells, B-cell-depleted T cells, or PBMCs.

Data came from immunoSEQ multiplex PCR; TCRdb stores just in-frame clones and leaves some out. The sample has about 270,000 clones; 86% are singletons. The CDR3 covers 14 residues. V lost 1 base and J lost 6; bases outside the gene matches: 3. Germline V gene lookup returns CDR1 SQVTM and CDR2 ANQGSEA. The gene calls are TRBV29-1 and TRBJ2-2; 9 nucleotides agree with TRBD1. Sequenced material: peripheral blood. The receptor comes from a man aged 35 to 55 with active or convalescent COVID-19. Written as DNA, the CDR3 is TGCAGCGTTGAAGGGACAGGGGACCCCGGGGAGCTGTTTTTT. Its translation: CSVEGTGDPGELFF.